The sequence of this T cell receptor beta chain was determined in a study of T-cell memory formation after mild COVID-19. Study results and caveats: CD4+ contracting clones lay mainly in CM and EM, CD8+ ones in EMRA. Within pre-infection memory, some responding clones were found, suggesting cross-reactive memory joined. The authors did not confirm SARS-CoV-2 specificity of second-wave clones peaking day 37.

Note on this clonotype: The antigen is not known.

The CDR3 is 12 amino acids. From germline, CDR1 is SQVTM and CDR2 ANQGSEA. V was shortened by 5 bases and J by 0 bases, with 7 bases between the two germline ends. TCRdb ran MiXCR on the 5' RACE reads and lists one entry per CDR3 protein. The sample has 350,000 to 500,000 distinct CDR3 sequences; 15% to 20% are singletons. The sequence derives from a man aged 18-30 years who had mild COVID-19 (a few samples of this study predate the infection). Cell type and time point are not known. Sequenced input: PBMCs or a T cell subset sorted from them (not recorded which). The chain links TRBV29-1 to TRBJ1-2, with D hard to call. CDR3 region: CSVRGANYGYTF. In nucleotides, the CDR3 is TGCAGCGTTCGGGGAGCTAACTATGGCTACACCTTC.